This is a list of T cell receptor beta chains from one sample in a study of cytomegalovirus exposure and HLA in healthy donors. Measured with immunoSEQ multiplex PCR; TCRdb has only the in-frame clones, and not every one. The sample lists 85,000 to 100,000 clones; 84% were seen once. Sequencing was carried out using PBMCs. These receptors came from a woman aged 18-29 years in good health and CMV-seropositive. Both conserved end residues are part of each CDR3. The D gene is left open where the match is weak. The size of a clone is reported for some rows only, either as once, few or many, or as a class for expanded clones.

TRBJ2-1 - once TRBV29-1 CSVAKGDHNEQFF TGCAGCGTTGCCAAGGGAGATCACAATGAGCAGTTCTTC
TRBJ2-1 TRBD2 - TRBV4-1 CASSPQVSLAGRSQFF TGCGCCAGCAGCCCACAAGTTAGTCTAGCGGGGAGGTCGCAGTTCTTC
TRBJ1-2 TRBD1 - TRBV19 CASSRTGGTRYGYTF TGTGCCAGTAGTAGAACAGGGGGCACTCGTTATGGCTACACCTTC
TRBJ1-1 TRBD1 once TRBV10-3 CAAKRGQGNTEAFF TGTGCCGCAAAGAGGGGACAGGGTAACACTGAAGCTTTCTTT
TRBJ1-2 TRBD1 - TRBV6-5 CASRRQGDGYTF TGTGCCAGCAGGAGACAGGGGGATGGCTACACCTTC
TRBJ1-2 - - TRBV9 CASSPMEVGYGYTF TGTGCCAGCAGCCCTATGGAGGTCGGCTATGGCTACACCTTC
TRBJ1-5 TRBD1 - TRBV2 CASSSDRESNQPQHF TGTGCCAGCAGTTCGGACAGGGAGAGCAATCAGCCCCAGCATTTT
TRBJ2-7 - few TRBV4-1 CASSQDSGQIITYEQYF TGCGCCAGCAGCCAAGACTCCGGACAGATCATTACCTACGAGCAGTACTTC
TRBJ2-6 - - TRBV7-8 CASSLMSGGANVLTF TGTGCCAGCAGCTTAATGAGCGGGGGGGCCAACGTCCTGACTTTC
TRBJ2-4 TRBD2 few TRBV11-2 CASSLDLLAGGNIQYF TGTGCCAGCAGCTTAGACCTACTAGCGGGGGGAAACATTCAGTACTTC
TRBJ1-4 - - TRBV7-9 CASSLAGNEKLFF TGTGCCAGCAGCTTAGCCGGTAATGAAAAACTGTTTTTT
TRBJ2-1 TRBD2 - TRBV30 CAWSRLAEPSEQFF TGTGCCTGGAGTAGACTAGCGGAGCCGTCTGAGCAGTTCTTC
TRBJ2-3 - - TRBV4-1 CASSPNRWRASTDTQYF TGCGCCAGCAGCCCCAACCGGTGGCGGGCTAGCACAGATACGCAGTATTTT
TRBJ2-2 - - TRBV28 CASSPWTSTGELFF TGTGCCAGCAGTCCGTGGACTTCTACCGGGGAGCTGTTTTTT
TRBJ2-2 TRBD1 - TRBV30 CAWSTGAPTYTGELFF TGTGCCTGGAGCACAGGGGCCCCGACTTACACCGGGGAGCTGTTTTTT
TRBJ1-6 TRBD1 - TRBV6-1 CATAPQGENSPLHF TGTGCCACCGCTCCTCAGGGGGAAAATTCACCCCTCCACTTT
TRBJ1-1 - - TRBV5-1 CASSLAVGGSTFF TGCGCCAGCAGCTTGGCGGTCGGGGGATCGACTTTCTTT
TRBJ1-4 TRBD1 few TRBV5-1 CASSLWGQGNEKLFF TGCGCCAGCAGCTTGTGGGGACAGGGCAATGAAAAACTGTTTTTT
TRBJ1-4 - - TRBV4-1 CASRWRTSATNEKLFF TGCGCCAGCCGGTGGAGGACCTCTGCAACTAATGAAAAACTGTTTTTT
TRBJ1-2 TRBD1 - TRBV9 CASSVRDREHYGYTF TGTGCCAGCAGCGTCCGGGACAGGGAGCACTATGGCTACACCTTC
TRBJ2-1 - - TRBV6-6 CASFRYNEQFF TGTGCCAGCTTCAGATACAATGAGCAGTTCTTC
TRBJ2-4 - - TRBV23-1 CASSSELQRGYF TGCGCCAGCAGTTCCGAACTGCAGCGAGGGTACTTC
TRBJ2-3 - - TRBV5-6 CASSSTRAGRTDTQYF TGTGCCAGCAGCAGCACTAGGGCCGGAAGGACAGATACGCAGTATTTT
TRBJ1-1 TRBD1 - TRBV7-9 CASSYRDRGVWTEAFF TGTGCCAGCAGCTACCGGGACAGGGGTGTTTGGACTGAAGCTTTCTTT
TRBJ2-1 TRBD2 - TRBV28 CASSLAAGDEQFF TGTGCCAGCAGTTTAGCAGCGGGAGATGAGCAGTTCTTC
TRBJ1-2 - once TRBV11-2 CASSLQLSNYGYTF TGTGCCAGCAGCCTACAGCTTTCTAACTATGGCTACACCTTC